This passage covers 12 T cell receptor beta chains from one sample sequenced in a study of sequential checkpoint blockade in melanoma. Using immunoSEQ multiplex PCR, the repertoire was profiled, and TCRdb retains in-frame clones only, with some absent. The data contain 18,000 or so clones, roughly 70% of them singletons. As to treatment: randomized to nivolumab then ipilimumab (arm A) or the reverse (arm B). The sequenced sample was CD8+ T cells sorted from blood (inferred from file names), obtained from a patient given nivolumab and ipilimumab in sequence. The receptors come from a human donor with melanoma.

The chain couples TRBV4-3 to TRBJ2-7, with 9 bases lining up with TRBD1. The germline CDR1 and CDR2 sequences are LGHNA and YSLEER. V was pared by 1 base and J by 5 bases, with 3 bases of the junction left unmatched. The length of the CDR3 is 14 residues. The CDR3 bases are TGCGCCAGCAGCCAAGGGACAGGGGTTAACGAGCAGTACTTC. Translated: CASSQGTGVNEQYF.

The chain is built from TRBV19 and TRBJ1-1, with D possibly TRBD1 on 5 matching bases. CDR3 length: 13 amino acids. Germline V CDR1 and CDR2: LNHDA, SQIVND (reference sequence). Trimming removed 5 bases at V and 5 bases at J, with 12 bases between. The CDR3 coding sequence is TGTGCCAGTAGTTTCGGACACGAAACTGAAGCTTTCTTT. It encodes CASSFGHETEAFF.

This chain uses TRBV19 with TRBJ2-1; D ambiguous. The CDR3 spans 12 residues. In germline, CDR1 is LNHDA, CDR2 SQIVND (reference sequence). V was pared by 3 bases and J by 6 bases, with 6 bases between. The CDR3 loop is CASSIFSNEQFF. CDR3 bases: TGTGCCAGTAGTATTTTTAGCAATGAGCAGTTCTTC.

CDR3 loop: CASSYSRTDNYGYTF. In DNA, the CDR3 is TGTGCCAGCAGTTACTCCCGGACAGATAACTATGGCTACACCTTC. This chain links TRBV6-5 with TRBJ1-2; D is possibly TRBD1 (6 bases). Germline CDR1 and CDR2: MNHEY and SVGAGI. Trimming stripped 0 bases from V and 1 base from J, with 9 bases between. The CDR3 spans 15 residues.

This clone turned up a few times. This sequence joins TRBV28 and TRBJ2-7, with D possibly being TRBD2 (5 bases). The ends were cut back, 2 bases at V and 0 bases at J, with 17 bases in the middle. The CDR3 consists of 17 residues. The germline V gene has CDR1 MDHEN and CDR2 SYDVKM. The DNA for the CDR3 is TGTGCCAGCAGTTTAACATTTGCTGCCGGAGGCTCCTACGAGCAGTACTTC. Translated, it gives CASSLTFAAGGSYEQYF.

The chain employs TRBV4-2 and TRBJ2-5, with 7 bases lining up with TRBD1. Trimming at V came to 5 bases and at J to 5 bases, leaving 8 bases not matched to a gene. Germline assignment: CDR1 LGHNA and CDR2 YNFKEQ. The CDR3 is made up of 14 amino acids. The CDR3 region has the DNA TGTGCCAGCAGCTCCGGGACAGCGGATGAGACCCAGTACTTC. Its protein product is CASSSGTADETQYF.

In this sample, this clone turned up a few times. This chain links TRBV4-3 with TRBJ2-7, with 8 bases matching TRBD1. Germline lookup yields CDR1 LGHNA and CDR2 YSLEER. CDR3 size: 16 residues. V lost 0 bases, J lost 2 bases, and 6 bases stayed unmatched. This CDR3 is CASSQDLGQVPYEQYF. The DNA for the CDR3 is TGCGCCAGCAGCCAAGATCTGGGACAGGTCCCCTACGAGCAGTACTTC.

The rearrangement uses TRBV7-5 and TRBJ1-5; the table calls TRBD1, which could not be checked here. TRBV7-5 is shown as a pseudogene. CDR3 size: 18 residues. CDR3 in DNA: TGTGCCACACTTTCACCAACGACAGGGGGTTTAAGCAATCAGCCCCAGCATTTT. Amino acid sequence: CATLSPTTGGLSNQPQHF.

The chain is built from TRBV9 and TRBJ2-5; 10 bases match TRBD2. The germline V gene has CDR1 SGDLS and CDR2 YYNGEE. The length of the CDR3 is 17 residues. V trimming: 4 bases; J trimming: 4 bases; junction bases outside the gene matches: 13. DNA of the CDR3: TGTGCCAGCAGCACCCGCTGGGGTTCTAGCGGGAGAGAGACCCAGTACTTC. Translated: CASSTRWGSSGRETQYF.

The chain is built from TRBV4-2 and TRBJ2-3; 12 positions match TRBD2. This CDR3 is 16 amino acids long. Germline lookup yields CDR1 LGHNA and CDR2 YNFKEQ. Trimming cost V 5 bases and J 5 bases; bases outside gene matches: 8. In nucleotides, the CDR3 is TGTGCCAGCAGCTTGGAGCTAGCGGGGGGGCGAGATACGCAGTATTTT. Translating gives CASSLELAGGRDTQYF.

The chain is built from TRBV4-1 and TRBJ1-2, with 9 bases that match TRBD1. With V trimmed by 0 bases and J by 5 bases, 1 base remained unmatched. The germline gives CDR1 MGHRA, CDR2 YSYEKL. This CDR3 is built from 14 residues. The CDR3 nucleotides read TGCGCCAGCAGCCAAGAGGGGACAGGGTATGGCTACACCTTC. This encodes CASSQEGTGYGYTF.

V gene TRBV4-3 combines with J gene TRBJ2-2, with D maybe TRBD2 (6 bases). There are 16 residues in the CDR3. The germline V and J ends were trimmed by 0 bases and 0 bases, with 8 bases remaining between them. Per the germline V gene, CDR1 is LGHNA and CDR2 is YSLEER. DNA of the CDR3: TGCGCCAGCAGCCAAGACCGGGGGACGAACACCGGGGAGCTGTTTTTT. Translating gives CASSQDRGTNTGELFF.